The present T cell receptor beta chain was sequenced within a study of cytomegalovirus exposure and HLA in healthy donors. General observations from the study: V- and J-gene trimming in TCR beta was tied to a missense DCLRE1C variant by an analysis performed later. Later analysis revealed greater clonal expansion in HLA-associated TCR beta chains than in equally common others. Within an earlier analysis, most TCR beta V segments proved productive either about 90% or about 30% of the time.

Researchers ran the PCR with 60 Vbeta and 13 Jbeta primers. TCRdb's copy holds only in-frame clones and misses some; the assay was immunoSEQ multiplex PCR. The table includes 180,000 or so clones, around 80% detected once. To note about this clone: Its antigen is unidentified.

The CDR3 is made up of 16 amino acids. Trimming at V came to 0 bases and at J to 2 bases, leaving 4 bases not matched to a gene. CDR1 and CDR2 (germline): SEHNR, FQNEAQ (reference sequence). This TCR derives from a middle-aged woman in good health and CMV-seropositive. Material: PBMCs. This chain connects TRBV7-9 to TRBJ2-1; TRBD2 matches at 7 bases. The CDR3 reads CASSLASGGAYNEQFF. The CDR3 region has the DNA TGTGCCAGCAGCTTAGCTTCGGGAGGTGCCTACAATGAGCAGTTCTTC. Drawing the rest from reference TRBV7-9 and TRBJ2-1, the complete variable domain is DTGVSQNPRHKITKRGQNVTFRCDPISEHNRLYWYRQTLGQGPEFLTYFQNEAQLEKSRLLSDRFSAERPKGSFSTLEIQRTEQGDSAMYLCASSLASGGAYNEQFFGPGTRLTVL.